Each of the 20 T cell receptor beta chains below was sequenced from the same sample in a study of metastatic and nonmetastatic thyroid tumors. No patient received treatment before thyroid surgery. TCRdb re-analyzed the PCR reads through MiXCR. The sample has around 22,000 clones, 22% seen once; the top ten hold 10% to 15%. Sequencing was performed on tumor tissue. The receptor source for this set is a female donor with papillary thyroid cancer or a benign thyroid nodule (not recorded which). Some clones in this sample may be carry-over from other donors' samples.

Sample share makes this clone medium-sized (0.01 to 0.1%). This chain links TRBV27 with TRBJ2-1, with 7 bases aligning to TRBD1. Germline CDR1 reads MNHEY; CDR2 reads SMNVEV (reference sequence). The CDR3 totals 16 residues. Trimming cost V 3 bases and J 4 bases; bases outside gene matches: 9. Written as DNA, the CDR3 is TGTGCCAGCAGTTTGGGGGCAGGGGGATTTTACAATGAGCAGTTCTTC. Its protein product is CASSLGAGGFYNEQFF.

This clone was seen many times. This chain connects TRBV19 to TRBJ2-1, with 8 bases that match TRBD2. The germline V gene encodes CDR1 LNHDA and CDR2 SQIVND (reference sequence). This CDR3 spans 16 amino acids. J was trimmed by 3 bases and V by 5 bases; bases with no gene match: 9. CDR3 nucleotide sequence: TGTGCCAGTAGTCCGATGTCCGCGGGAGGCTACAATGAGCAGTTCTTC. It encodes CASSPMSAGGYNEQFF.

The CDR3 sequence is CASSLGSRGADTQYF. The CDR3 DNA reads TGCGCCAGCAGCTTGGGTAGCAGGGGCGCAGATACGCAGTATTTT. The chain is built from TRBV5-1 and TRBJ2-3; a possible D gene is TRBD1 (6 bases). Germline V gene lookup returns CDR1 SGHRS and CDR2 YFSETQ. V gave up 0 bases and J gave up 4 bases, with 12 bases separating them. The CDR3 totals 15 residues.

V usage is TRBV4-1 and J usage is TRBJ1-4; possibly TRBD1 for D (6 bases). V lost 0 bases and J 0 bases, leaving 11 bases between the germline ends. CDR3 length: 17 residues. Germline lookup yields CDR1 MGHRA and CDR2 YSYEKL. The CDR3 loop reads CASSQEPGAATNEKLFF. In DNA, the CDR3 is TGCGCCAGCAGCCAAGAACCGGGGGCGGCAACTAATGAAAAACTGTTTTTT.

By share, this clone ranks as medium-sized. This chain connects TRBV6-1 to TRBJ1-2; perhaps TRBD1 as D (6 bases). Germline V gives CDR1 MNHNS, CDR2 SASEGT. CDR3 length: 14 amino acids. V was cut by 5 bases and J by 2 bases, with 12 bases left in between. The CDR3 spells CASSRDMENYGYTF. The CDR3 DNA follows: TGTGCCAGCAGTCGGGACATGGAGAACTATGGCTACACCTTC.

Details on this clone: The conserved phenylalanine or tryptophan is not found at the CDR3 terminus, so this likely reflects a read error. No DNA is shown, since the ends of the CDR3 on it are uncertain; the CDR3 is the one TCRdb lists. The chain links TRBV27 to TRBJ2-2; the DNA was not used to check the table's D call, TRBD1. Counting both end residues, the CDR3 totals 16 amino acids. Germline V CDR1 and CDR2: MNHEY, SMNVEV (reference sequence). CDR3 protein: CARSIKGSWDQADRAG.

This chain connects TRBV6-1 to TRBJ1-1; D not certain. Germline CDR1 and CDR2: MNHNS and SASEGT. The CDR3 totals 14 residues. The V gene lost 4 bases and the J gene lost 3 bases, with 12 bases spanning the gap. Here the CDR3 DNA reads TGTGCCAGCAGTGGAAGTACTCTCCACACTGAAGCTTTCTTT. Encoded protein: CASSGSTLHTEAFF.

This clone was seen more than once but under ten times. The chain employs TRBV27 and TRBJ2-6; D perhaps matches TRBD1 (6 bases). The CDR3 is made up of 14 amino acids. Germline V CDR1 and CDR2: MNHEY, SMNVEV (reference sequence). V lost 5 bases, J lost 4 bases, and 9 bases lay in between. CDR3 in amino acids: CASSQGSGANVLTF. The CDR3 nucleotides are TGTGCCAGCAGTCAGGGGTCCGGGGCCAACGTCCTGACTTTC.

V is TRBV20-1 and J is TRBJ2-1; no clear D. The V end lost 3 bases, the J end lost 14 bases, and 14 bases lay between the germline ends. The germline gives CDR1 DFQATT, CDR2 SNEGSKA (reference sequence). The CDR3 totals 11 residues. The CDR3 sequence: CSASPGPAKFF. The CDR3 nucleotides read TGCAGTGCTAGTCCCGGGCCAGCCAAGTTCTTC.

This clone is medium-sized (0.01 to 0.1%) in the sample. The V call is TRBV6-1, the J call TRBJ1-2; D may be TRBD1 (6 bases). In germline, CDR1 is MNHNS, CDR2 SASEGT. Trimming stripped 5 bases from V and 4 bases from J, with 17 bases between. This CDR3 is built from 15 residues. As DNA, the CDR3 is TGTGCCAGCAGTTCGAGGGGAGGGGGGATCTATGGCTACACCTTC. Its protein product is CASSSRGGGIYGYTF.

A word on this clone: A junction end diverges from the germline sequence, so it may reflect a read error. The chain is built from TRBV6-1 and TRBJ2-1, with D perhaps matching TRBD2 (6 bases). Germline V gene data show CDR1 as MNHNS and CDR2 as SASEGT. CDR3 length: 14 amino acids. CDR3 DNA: TGTGCCATCAGTCAACTCCGGGACTTCAATGAGCAGTTCTTC. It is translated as CAISQLRDFNEQFF.

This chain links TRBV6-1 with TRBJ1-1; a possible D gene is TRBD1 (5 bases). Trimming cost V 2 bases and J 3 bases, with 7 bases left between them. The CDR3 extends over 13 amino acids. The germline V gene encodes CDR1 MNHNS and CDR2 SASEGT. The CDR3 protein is CASSERQHTEAFF. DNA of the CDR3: TGTGCCAGCAGTGAAAGACAGCACACTGAAGCTTTCTTT.

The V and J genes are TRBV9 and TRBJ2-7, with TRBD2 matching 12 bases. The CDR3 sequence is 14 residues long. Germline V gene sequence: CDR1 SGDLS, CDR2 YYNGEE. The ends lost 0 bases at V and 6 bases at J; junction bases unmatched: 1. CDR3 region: CASSVGLAGAEQYF. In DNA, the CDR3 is TGTGCCAGCAGCGTAGGACTAGCGGGAGCCGAGCAGTACTTC.

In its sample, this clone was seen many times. The CDR3 region is CASSLWGSPQDTQYF. CDR3 sequence (DNA): TGTGCCAGCAGCCTCTGGGGTAGCCCCCAAGATACGCAGTATTTT. V usage is TRBV7-2 and J usage is TRBJ2-3, with D hard to call. Trimming shortened V by 5 bases and J by 5 bases, and 17 bases separated the two germline ends. This CDR3 has 15 residues. Germline-derived CDR1 and CDR2 are SGHTA and FQGNSA.

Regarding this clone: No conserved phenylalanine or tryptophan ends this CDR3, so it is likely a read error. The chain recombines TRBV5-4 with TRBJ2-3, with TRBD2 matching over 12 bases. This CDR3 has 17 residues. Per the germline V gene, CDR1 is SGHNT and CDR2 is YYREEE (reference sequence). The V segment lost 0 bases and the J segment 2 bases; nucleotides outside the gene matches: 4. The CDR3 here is CASSLARLAGDTDTQYS. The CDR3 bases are TGTGCCAGCAGCTTGGCCAGACTAGCGGGAGACACAGATACGCAGTATTCT.

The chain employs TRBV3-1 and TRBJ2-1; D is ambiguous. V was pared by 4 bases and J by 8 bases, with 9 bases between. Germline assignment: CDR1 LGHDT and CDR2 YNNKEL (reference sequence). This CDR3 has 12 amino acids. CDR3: CASSPHPYEQFF. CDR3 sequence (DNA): TGTGCCAGCAGCCCTCATCCGTATGAGCAGTTCTTC.

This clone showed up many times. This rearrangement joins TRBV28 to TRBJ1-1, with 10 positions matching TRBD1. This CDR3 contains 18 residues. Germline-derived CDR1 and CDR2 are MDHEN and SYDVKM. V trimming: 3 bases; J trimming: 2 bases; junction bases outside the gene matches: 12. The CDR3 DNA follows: TGTGCCAGCAGTTTTCTCTGGCAGGGACAGGGGACCAACACTGAAGCTTTCTTT. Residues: CASSFLWQGQGTNTEAFF.

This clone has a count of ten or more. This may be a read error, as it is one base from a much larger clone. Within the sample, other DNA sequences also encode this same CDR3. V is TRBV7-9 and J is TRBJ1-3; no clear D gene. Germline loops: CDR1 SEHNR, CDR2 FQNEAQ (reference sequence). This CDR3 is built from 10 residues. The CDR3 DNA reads TGCGCCACCTCAAAGAACACCATATATTTT. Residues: CATSKNTIYF.

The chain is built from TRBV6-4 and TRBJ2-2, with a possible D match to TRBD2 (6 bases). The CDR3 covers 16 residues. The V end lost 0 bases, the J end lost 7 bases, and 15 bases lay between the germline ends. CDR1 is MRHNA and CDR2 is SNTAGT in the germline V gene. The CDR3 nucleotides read TGTGCCAGCAGTGACTCGGGGCCGGGAGACAACGGGGAGCTGTTTTTT. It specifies CASSDSGPGDNGELFF.

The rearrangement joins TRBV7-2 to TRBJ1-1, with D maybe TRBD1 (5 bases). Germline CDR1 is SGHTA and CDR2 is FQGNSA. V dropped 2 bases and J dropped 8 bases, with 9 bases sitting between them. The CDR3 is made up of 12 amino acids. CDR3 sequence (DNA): TGTGCCAGCAGCTTACGACAGCAAGAAGCTTTCTTT. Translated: CASSLRQQEAFF.